This TCR beta chain originates from a study of blood T cell repertoires in COVID-19 (dated by TCRdb to the early 2020s). Looking at the study overall: Collaborator samples came from the United States, Italy and Spain and covered acute and convalescent phases of COVID-19. The material from the prospective study consisted of cDNA or gDNA derived from T cells, B-cell-depleted T cells, or PBMCs. Subjects who had been exposed to COVID-19, were actively infected with it, or had recovered from it provided the deeply sampled blood TCRbeta repertoires that made up the dataset. The repertoires were made available in a free public database intended to serve as a resource for research on the immune response to SARS-CoV-2. The samples were drawn from the first 160 participants of the ongoing ImmuneRACE study and from roughly 1,300 subjects provided by 6 global collaborators. Nearly every sample came with metadata listing a de-identified subject ID, COVID-19 status, age in years and sex. Where HLA class I and class II types were available, the types were taken from metadata supplied by the sample provider, not from assay-based typing. Study-wide conclusions, independent of this receptor: The quantity of clinical and demographic metadata differed by source and by participant and was supplied without curation.

Another Seattle source contributed samples from volunteer blood donors who had recovered from COVID-19. The collaborating institutions used their own protocols to collect whole blood in K2EDTA tubes. For TCRbeta analysis, collaborators shipped samples as frozen whole blood, isolated PBMCs, or DNA extracted from either of those sample types. Trimming accounts for 5 bases at V and 8 bases at J, while the number of junction bases matched to no gene is 14. Inclusive of the bounding cysteine and phenylalanine, the CDR3 is 15 residues long. Of the read, only the CDR3 DNA is kept; its 45 bases are in frame from base 1. Looking up the germline V gene (reference sequence) yields CDR1 LNHDA and CDR2 SQIVND. Details on this clone: The antigen this receptor binds is unknown. Base-call qualities are not available, and no considerably larger clone is one nucleotide away.

The immunoSEQ Assay, a bias-controlled multiplex PCR, was used to amplify TCRbeta CDR3 regions from genomic DNA. Per the source publication's procedure: Nucleated cell counts per sample were estimated from amplification of reference gene primers within the assay. To quantify the absolute abundance of each unique TCRbeta CDR3 rearrangement, sequence reads were collapsed and filtered. For each sample, productive Simpson clonality was calculated by taking the square root of Simpson's diversity index across productive rearrangements. TCRdb provides this immuneACCESS table in a form limited to in-frame rearrangements. Some clones are lacking; in checked studies, under half of them reflect an unresolved V gene, and why the rest are absent is not known. V and J calls plus clone size are reproduced from that table; the DNA served to infer D and trimming. The sample table lists over 200,000 clones, more than 75% of them with a count of one. The ten largest clones add up to 2.5% to 3.5% of the sample.

This chain is built from TRBV19 and TRBJ1-2; 7 bases in the middle match TRBD1. The sample was peripheral blood. This receptor was identified in a woman younger than 45 who had recovered from COVID-19. DNA sequence: TGTGCCAGTAGTGCTTCAGGGGGAGTCTCCGGGGGCTACACCTTC. The resulting protein is CASSASGGVSGGYTF. With the rest looked up from the reference TRBV19 and TRBJ1-2 genes rather than sequenced, the full variable domain is DGGITQSPKYLFRKEGQNVTLSCEQNLNHDAMYWYRQDPGQGLRLIYYSQIVNDFQKGDIAEGYSVSREKKESFPLTVTSAQKNPTAFYLCASSASGGVSGGYTFGSGTRLTVV.